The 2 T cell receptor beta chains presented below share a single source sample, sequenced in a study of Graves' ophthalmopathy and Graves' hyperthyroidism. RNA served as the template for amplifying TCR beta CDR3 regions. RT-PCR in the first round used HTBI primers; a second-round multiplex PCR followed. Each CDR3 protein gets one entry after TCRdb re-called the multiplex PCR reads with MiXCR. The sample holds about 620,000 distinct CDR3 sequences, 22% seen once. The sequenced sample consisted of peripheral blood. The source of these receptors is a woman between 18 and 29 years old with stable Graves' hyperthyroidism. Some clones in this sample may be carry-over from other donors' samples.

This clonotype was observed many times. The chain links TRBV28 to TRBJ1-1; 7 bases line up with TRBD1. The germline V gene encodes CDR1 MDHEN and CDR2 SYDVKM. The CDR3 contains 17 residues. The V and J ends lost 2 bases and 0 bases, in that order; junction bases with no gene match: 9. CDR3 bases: TGTGCCAGCAGTTTAGGTGGGACAGTCAAGATGAACACTGAAGCTTTCTTT. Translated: CASSLGGTVKMNTEAFF. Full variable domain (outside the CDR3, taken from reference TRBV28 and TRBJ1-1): DVKVTQSSRYLVKRTGEKVFLECVQDMDHENMFWYRQDPGLGLRLIYFSYDVKMKEKGDIPEGYSVSREKKERFSLILESASTNQTSMYLCASSLGGTVKMNTEAFFGQGTRLTVV.

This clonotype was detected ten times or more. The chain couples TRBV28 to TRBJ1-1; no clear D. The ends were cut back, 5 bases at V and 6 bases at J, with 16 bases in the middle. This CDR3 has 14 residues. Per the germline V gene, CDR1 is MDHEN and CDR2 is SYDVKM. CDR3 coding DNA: TGTGCCAGCAGTCTAAGTGACACATTTTCTGAAGCTTTCTTT. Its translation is CASSLSDTFSEAFF.